This TCR beta chain was documented in a study of T cells in Graves' hyperthyroidism and ophthalmopathy. Worth noting for this clonotype: At one end the junction does not follow the germline gene, possibly because of a read error.

Amplified regions were TCR beta CDR3 sequences from RNA transcripts. An initial round of RT-PCR targeting the TCR CDR3 relied on the HTBI primer set. TCRdb independently ran MiXCR on the multiplex PCR reads; one entry per CDR3 protein. The sample shows under 450,000 distinct CDR3 sequences, 15% to 18% of them seen only once. The CDR3 loop spans 16 amino acids. Per the germline V gene, CDR1 is SGHDN and CDR2 is FVKESK. The source of this sequence is a woman aged 18-30 years with Graves' hyperthyroidism. Sequencing was performed on blood. V is TRBV14 and J is TRBJ1-4, with D possibly matching TRBD1 (6 bases). The DNA of the CDR3 is TGTGCCAGCAGTTTAGGGGACATCGCAACTAATGAAGAACTGTTTTTT. It encodes CASSLGDIATNEELFF.